This TCR beta chain was identified during a study of regulatory T cells in long-lasting Graves disease. The CDR3 length is 13 residues. The V gene lost 5 bases and the J gene lost 5 bases, with 10 bases spanning the gap. The V gene's germline CDR1 is LNHDA and CDR2 SQIVND (reference sequence). This clonotype was found many times. Libraries of TCR beta came from iRepertoire HTBI primers plus Arm-PCR of CDR3 regions. TCRdb ran MiXCR on the multiplex PCR reads and lists one entry per CDR3 protein. The table has around 480,000 distinct CDR3 sequences, about 16% seen once. Time point in this sample: newly diagnosed GD, antithyroid drugs for less than 3 months. Extracted RNA from PBMCs served as the source of the TCR library. The same sample was also used in a study of T cells in Graves' hyperthyroidism and ophthalmopathy.

Sequences were derived from peripheral blood mononuclear cells (PBMCs), sampled at new diagnosis, from a patient treated with antithyroid drugs. The sequence derives from a woman aged 35-65 years with Graves disease. The chain couples TRBV19 to TRBJ1-5; TRBD1 might be the D (6 bases). The CDR3 reads CASSQGIDQPQHF. In DNA form, the CDR3 reads TGTGCCAGTAGTCAGGGGATAGATCAGCCCCAGCATTTT.